What follows describes a single TCR beta chain. Antigen unknown. This sample is drawn from a study of CD8+CD57+ T cells in acquired aplastic anemia. Study background: Sorted CD4+ and CD8+ cells gave an average of about 3 ug of DNA. CD4+ reads averaged roughly 10 million in healthy donors. General study results and limits: Approximately 27 CD8+ CDR3 sequences occurred in both the patients and the controls.

The template for TCR beta VDJ and CDR3 sequence profiling was genomic DNA. Via MiXCR, TCRdb re-called the reads, giving one row per CDR3 protein. The table has some 200,000 distinct CDR3 sequences, approximately 60% seen once. The specimen sequenced was sorted CD4+, CD8+, or CD8+CD57+ T cells (not recorded which) from PBMCs. This sequence was found in a human donor in good health.

For the CDR3, the DNA is TGCAGTGCTAGATTAGTGCCCACGAATAATCTCGGCTACACCTTC. Its protein product is CSARLVPTNNLGYTF. V and J are TRBV20-1 and TRBJ1-2, with D uncertain. The CDR3 contains 15 residues. The ends were cut back, 2 bases at V and 8 bases at J, with 21 bases in the middle. The germline V gene encodes CDR1 DFQATT and CDR2 SNEGSKA (reference sequence).